The sequence of this TCR beta chain was determined in a study of Ad26.COV2.S vaccination and SARS-CoV-2 variants. Whole-study context: Doses of Ad26.COV2.S were injected into muscle once or twice, 56 days apart. General observations from the study: Substantial response breadth was reportedly seen for spike-specific CD8+ and CD4+ T cells after vaccination.

Sequenced by immunoSEQ multiplex PCR; TCRdb stores in-frame clones only, minus some. Of about 400,000 clones listed, approximately 89% are singletons. Comments on this clone: Its antigen remains unidentified.

In germline, CDR1 is SGHAT, CDR2 FQNNGV. V was shortened by 7 bases and J by 1 base, with 19 bases between the two germline ends. The CDR3 has 17 residues. The treatment was: about 20 received Ad26.COV2.S at low or high dose, single or two shots; 5 received placebo; per-sample allocation not given. Sampling occurred on day 63 after the first vaccine or placebo injection. Donation was by an adult aged 18-55 years who was in Boston. An Ad26 vector expressing Wuhan-strain SARS-CoV-2 spike constituted the vaccine. The chain uses TRBV11-2 and TRBJ2-2; D is uncertain. This clonotype originated in a person between 18 and 65 years old who received the Ad26.COV2.S COVID-19 vaccine or a placebo. The sequenced sample was peripheral blood, obtained in a trial of Ad26.COV2.S vaccine versus placebo. This CDR3 is CASILNQVALNTGELFF. CDR3 coding DNA: TGTGCCAGCATCCTCAACCAAGTAGCCCTGAACACCGGGGAGCTGTTTTTT. Full variable domain (outside the CDR3, taken from reference TRBV11-2 and TRBJ2-2): EAGVAQSPRYKIIEKRQSVAFWCNPISGHATLYWYQQILGQGPKLLIQFQNNGVVDDSQLPKDRFSAERLKGVDSTLKIQPAKLEDSAVYLCASILNQVALNTGELFFGEGSRLTVL.